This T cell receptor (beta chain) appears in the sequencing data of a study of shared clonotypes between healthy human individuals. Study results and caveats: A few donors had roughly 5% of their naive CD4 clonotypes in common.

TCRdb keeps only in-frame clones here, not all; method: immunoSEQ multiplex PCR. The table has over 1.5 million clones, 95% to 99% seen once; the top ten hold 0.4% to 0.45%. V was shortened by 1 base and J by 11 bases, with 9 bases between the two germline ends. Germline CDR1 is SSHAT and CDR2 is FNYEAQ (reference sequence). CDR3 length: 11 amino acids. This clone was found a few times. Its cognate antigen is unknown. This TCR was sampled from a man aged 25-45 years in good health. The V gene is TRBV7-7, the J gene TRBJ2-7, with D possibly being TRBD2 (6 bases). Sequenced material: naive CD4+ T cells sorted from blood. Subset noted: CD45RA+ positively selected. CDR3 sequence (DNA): TGTGCCAGCAGCTTAGGGGGGGTAGAGTACTTC. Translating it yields CASSLGGVEYF.